This T cell receptor beta chain was identified in a study of blood T cell repertoires in COVID-19. Turning to the study itself: From the United States, Italy and Spain came samples of acute and convalescent COVID-19. T cells, B-cell-depleted T cells, or PBMCs provided the cDNA or gDNA that served as material.

Germline CDR1 reads SGHAT; CDR2 reads FQNNGV. Trimming stripped 0 bases from V and 1 base from J, with 8 bases between. The CDR3 runs to 15 residues. The authors' processing: Reference gene primer amplification yielded estimated nucleated cell counts. Generated by immunoSEQ multiplex PCR, the TCRdb table keeps only in-frame clones and is missing some. V, J and clone size are taken as reported in that table, and D and trimming were inferred from the DNA itself. The sample shows 59,000 or so clones, roughly 88% of them seen only once. This sequence originates from a human donor in a cohort sampled during active COVID-19. The sample comprised peripheral blood. The chain joins TRBV11-2 to TRBJ2-3, with D maybe TRBD1 (6 bases). The CDR3 DNA is TGTGCCAGCAGCTTAGAAGGGGGTGGCACAGATACGCAGTATTTT. Amino acid sequence: CASSLEGGGTDTQYF.